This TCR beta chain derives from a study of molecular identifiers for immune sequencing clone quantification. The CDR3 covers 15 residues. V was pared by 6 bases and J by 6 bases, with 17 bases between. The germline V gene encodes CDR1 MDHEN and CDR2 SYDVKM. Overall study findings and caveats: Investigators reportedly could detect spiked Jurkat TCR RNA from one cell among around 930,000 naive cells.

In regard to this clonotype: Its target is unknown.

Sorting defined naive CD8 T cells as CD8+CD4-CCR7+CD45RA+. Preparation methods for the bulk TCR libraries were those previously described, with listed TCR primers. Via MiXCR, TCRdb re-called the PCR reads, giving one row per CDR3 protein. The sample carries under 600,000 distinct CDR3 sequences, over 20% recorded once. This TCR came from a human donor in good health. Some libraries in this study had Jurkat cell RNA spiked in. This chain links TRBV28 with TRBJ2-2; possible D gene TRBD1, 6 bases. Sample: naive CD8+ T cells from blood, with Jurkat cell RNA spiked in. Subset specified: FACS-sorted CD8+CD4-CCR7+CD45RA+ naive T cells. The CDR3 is CASRTTQGIPGELFF. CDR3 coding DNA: TGTGCCAGCAGGACTACTCAGGGGATCCCCGGGGAGCTGTTTTTT.